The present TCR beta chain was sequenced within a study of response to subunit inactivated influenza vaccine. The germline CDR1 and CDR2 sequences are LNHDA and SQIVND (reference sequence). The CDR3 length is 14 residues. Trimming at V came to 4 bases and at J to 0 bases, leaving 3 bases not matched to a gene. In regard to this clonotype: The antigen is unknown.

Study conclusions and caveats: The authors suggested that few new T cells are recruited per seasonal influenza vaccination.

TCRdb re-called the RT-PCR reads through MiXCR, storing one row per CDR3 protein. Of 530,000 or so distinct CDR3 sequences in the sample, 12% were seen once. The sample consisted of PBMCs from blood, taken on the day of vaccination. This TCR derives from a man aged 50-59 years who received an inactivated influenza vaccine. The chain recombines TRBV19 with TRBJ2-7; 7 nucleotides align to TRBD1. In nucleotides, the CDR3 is TGTGCCAGTAGTAACTGGGACAGCTCCTACGAGCAGTACTTC. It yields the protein CASSNWDSSYEQYF. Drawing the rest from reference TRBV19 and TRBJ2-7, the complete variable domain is DGGITQSPKYLFRKEGQNVTLSCEQNLNHDAMYWYRQDPGQGLRLIYYSQIVNDFQKGDIAEGYSVSREKKESFPLTVTSAQKNPTAFYLCASSNWDSSYEQYFGPGTRLTVT.